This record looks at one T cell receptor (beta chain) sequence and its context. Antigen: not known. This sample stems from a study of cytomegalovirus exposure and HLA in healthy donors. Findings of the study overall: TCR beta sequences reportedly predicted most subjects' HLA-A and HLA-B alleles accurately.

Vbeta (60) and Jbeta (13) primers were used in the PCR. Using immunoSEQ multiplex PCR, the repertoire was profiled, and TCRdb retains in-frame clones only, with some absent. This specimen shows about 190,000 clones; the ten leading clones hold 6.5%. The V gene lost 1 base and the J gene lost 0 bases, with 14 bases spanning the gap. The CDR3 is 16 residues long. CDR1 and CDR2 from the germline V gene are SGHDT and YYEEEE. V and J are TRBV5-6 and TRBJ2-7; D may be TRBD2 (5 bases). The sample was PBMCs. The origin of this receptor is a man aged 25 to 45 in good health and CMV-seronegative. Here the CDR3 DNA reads TGTGCCAGCAGCTTGTACGGAGGCCAGCCCTCCTACGAGCAGTACTTC. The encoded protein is CASSLYGGQPSYEQYF.